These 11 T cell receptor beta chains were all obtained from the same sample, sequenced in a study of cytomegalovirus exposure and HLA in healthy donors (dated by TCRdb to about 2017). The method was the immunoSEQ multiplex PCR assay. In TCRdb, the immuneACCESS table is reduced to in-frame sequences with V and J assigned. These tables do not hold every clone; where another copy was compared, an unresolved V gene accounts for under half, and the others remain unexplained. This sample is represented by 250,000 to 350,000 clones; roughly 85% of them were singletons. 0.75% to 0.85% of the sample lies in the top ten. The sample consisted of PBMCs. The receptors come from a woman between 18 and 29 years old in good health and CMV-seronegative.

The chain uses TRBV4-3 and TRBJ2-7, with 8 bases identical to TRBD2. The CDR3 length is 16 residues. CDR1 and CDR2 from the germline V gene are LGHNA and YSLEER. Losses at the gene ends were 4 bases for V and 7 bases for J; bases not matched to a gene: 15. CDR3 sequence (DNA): TGCGCCAGCAGCCCGGAGGGGTCAGCGGGAGTCGGTGAGCAGTACTTC. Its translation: CASSPEGSAGVGEQYF.

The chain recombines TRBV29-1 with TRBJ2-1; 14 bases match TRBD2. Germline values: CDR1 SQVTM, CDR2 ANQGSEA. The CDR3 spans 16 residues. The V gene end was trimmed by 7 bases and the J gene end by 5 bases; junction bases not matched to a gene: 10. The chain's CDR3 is CSATGTSGSGHNEQFF. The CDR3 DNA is TGCAGCGCCACCGGGACTAGCGGGAGCGGCCACAATGAGCAGTTCTTC.

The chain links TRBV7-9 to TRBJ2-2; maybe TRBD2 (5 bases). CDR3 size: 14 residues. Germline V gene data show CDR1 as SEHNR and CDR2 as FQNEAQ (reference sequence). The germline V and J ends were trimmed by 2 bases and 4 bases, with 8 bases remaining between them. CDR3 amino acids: CASSLQEGTGELFF. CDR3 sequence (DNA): TGTGCCAGCAGCTTACAAGAGGGCACCGGGGAGCTGTTTTTT.

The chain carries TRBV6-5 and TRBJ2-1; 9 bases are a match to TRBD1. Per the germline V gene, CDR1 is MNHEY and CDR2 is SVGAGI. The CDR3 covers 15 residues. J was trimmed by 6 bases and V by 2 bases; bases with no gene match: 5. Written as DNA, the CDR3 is TGTGCCAGCAGTTACCTCGGGACAGGGCCCAATGAGCAGTTCTTC. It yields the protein CASSYLGTGPNEQFF.

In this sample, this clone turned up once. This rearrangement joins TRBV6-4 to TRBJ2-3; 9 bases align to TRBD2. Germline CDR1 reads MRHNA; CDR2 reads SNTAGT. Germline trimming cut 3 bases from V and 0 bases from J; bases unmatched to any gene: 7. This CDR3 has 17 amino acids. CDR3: CASSEIASGASTDTQYF. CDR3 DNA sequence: TGTGCCAGCAGTGAAATAGCTAGCGGGGCTAGCACAGATACGCAGTATTTT.

Here the CDR3 DNA reads TGTGCCAGCAGCGTTTACCCGGGACAGGGAGGCTATGGCTACACCTTC. This translates into CASSVYPGQGGYGYTF. The J gene is TRBJ1-2, the V gene TRBV7-9, with TRBD1 matching 9 bases. The germline V gene encodes CDR1 SEHNR and CDR2 FQNEAQ (reference sequence). The CDR3 covers 16 residues. The trim removed 5 bases at V and 4 bases at J, leaving 11 bases unmatched.

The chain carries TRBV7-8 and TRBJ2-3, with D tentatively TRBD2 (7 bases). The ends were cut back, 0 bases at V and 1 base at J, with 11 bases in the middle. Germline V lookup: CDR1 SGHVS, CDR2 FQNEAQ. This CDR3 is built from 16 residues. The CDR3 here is CASSLAGGLGTDTQYF. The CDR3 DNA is TGTGCCAGCAGCTTAGCCGGGGGGCTAGGCACAGATACGCAGTATTTT.

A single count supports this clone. For the CDR3, the DNA is TGTGCCAGCAGCGTAGTATGGGAGGGGAACACCGGGGAGCTGTTTTTT. Its translation is CASSVVWEGNTGELFF. The genes are TRBV9 and TRBJ2-2, with 7 bases lining up with TRBD2. The CDR3 sequence is 16 residues long. Germline V CDR1 and CDR2: SGDLS, YYNGEE. The J segment lost 1 base and the V segment lost 0 bases, leaving 3 bases of the junction unmatched.

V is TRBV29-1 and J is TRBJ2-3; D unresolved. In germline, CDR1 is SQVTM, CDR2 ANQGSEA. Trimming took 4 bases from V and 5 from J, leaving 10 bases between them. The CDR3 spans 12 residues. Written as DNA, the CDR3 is TGCAGCGTTGGTTTAGTCGGAGATACGCAGTATTTT. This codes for CSVGLVGDTQYF.

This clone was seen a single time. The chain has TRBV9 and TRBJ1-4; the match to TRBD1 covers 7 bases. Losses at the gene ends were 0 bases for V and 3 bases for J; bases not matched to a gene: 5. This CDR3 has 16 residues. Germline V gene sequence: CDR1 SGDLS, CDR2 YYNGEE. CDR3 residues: CASSVATGEPNEKLFF. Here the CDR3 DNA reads TGTGCCAGCAGCGTAGCTACAGGGGAGCCTAATGAAAAACTGTTTTTT.

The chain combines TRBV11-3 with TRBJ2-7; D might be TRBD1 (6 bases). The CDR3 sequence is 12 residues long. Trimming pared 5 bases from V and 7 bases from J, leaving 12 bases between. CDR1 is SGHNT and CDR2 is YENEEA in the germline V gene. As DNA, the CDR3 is TGTGCCAGCAGCGAACAGGGCTCTGAGCAGTACTTC. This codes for CASSEQGSEQYF.